Below are 29 T cell receptor beta chains sequenced from a single sample in a study of shared clonotypes between healthy human individuals. Sequencing was performed with immunoSEQ multiplex PCR; in TCRdb, only in-frame clones are kept and a portion is missing. The sample lists 2 million to 2.5 million clones; approximately 95% were seen once. The sequenced material came from naive CD4+ T cells from PBMCs. Described subset: CD45RA+ positively selected. The receptors come from a young man in good health. Some clones in this sample may be carry-over from other donors' samples.

This sequence joins TRBV19 and TRBJ1-1, with D perhaps matching TRBD1 (6 bases). Germline assignment: CDR1 LNHDA and CDR2 SQIVND (reference sequence). The CDR3 runs to 14 residues. V was shortened by 10 bases and J by 4 bases, with 19 bases between the two germline ends. CDR3 loop: CATSRQQGVTEAFF. The CDR3 DNA is TGTGCCACTTCCCGACAACAGGGTGTCACTGAAGCTTTCTTT.

J is TRBJ1-1 and V is TRBV5-1; TRBD1 agrees at 7 bases. CDR3 size: 14 residues. Unmatched junction bases numbered 6, after V lost 4 bases and J lost 3 bases. From germline, CDR1 is SGHRS and CDR2 YFSETQ. Here the CDR3 reads CASSTGDSYTEAFF. CDR3 bases: TGCGCCAGCAGCACCGGGGACAGCTACACTGAAGCTTTCTTT.

V is TRBV6-1 and J is TRBJ2-7; 7 nucleotides agree with TRBD1. Germline lookup yields CDR1 MNHNS and CDR2 SASEGT. This CDR3 spans 14 amino acids. The ends lost 2 bases at V and 4 bases at J; junction bases unmatched: 5. In DNA form, the CDR3 reads TGTGCCAGCAGTGAATTCAGGGGGTTGTACGAGCAGTACTTC. It codes for CASSEFRGLYEQYF.

V is TRBV30 and J is TRBJ1-4, with D possibly TRBD1 on 5 matching bases. Germline values: CDR1 GTSNPN, CDR2 SVGIG (reference sequence). V dropped 8 bases and J dropped 11 bases, with 33 bases sitting between them. The CDR3 extends over 17 amino acids. This chain's CDR3 is CAGEDAFYIRGFGKLFF. CDR3 nucleotide sequence: TGTGCCGGTGAAGACGCGTTCTATATCCGGGGGTTCGGGAAACTGTTTTTT.

This clone was seen just once. The rearrangement uses TRBV18 and TRBJ1-3, with D possibly being TRBD1 (5 bases). The CDR3 runs 14 residues. The ends were cut back, 3 bases at V and 2 bases at J, with 8 bases in the middle. Germline V gene data show CDR1 as KGHSH and CDR2 as LQKENI. The CDR3, as DNA: TGTGCCAGCTCACCGGCAGGGACTGGAAACACCATATATTTT. It codes for CASSPAGTGNTIYF.

The chain recombines TRBV19 with TRBJ2-1; 10 bases are a match to TRBD2. Trimming at V came to 7 bases and at J to 8 bases, leaving 14 bases not matched to a gene. The CDR3 has 16 amino acids. Germline assignment: CDR1 LNHDA and CDR2 SQIVND (reference sequence). CDR3 sequence: CASTASGSAFADEQFF. The DNA of the CDR3 is TGTGCCAGTACCGCTAGCGGGAGTGCATTCGCCGATGAGCAGTTCTTC.

The chain recombines TRBV5-1 with TRBJ2-1; possible D gene TRBD1, 5 bases. The CDR3 loop spans 13 amino acids. V was cut by 5 bases and J by 9 bases, with 15 bases left in between. The germline V gene encodes CDR1 SGHRS and CDR2 YFSETQ. The CDR3 region has the DNA TGCGCCAGCAGAGGGGTTGGGGCGGCTGAGCAGTTCTTC. It encodes CASRGVGAAEQFF.

The chain carries TRBV29-1 and TRBJ2-2; perhaps TRBD1 as D (5 bases). The CDR3 totals 13 residues. The germline V and J ends were trimmed by 5 bases and 2 bases, with 9 bases remaining between them. CDR1 is SQVTM, CDR2 ANQGSEA, per germline. The CDR3 sequence: CSVLRGNTGELFF. The CDR3, as DNA: TGCAGCGTTCTAAGGGGAAACACCGGGGAGCTGTTTTTT.

This chain connects TRBV11-2 to TRBJ2-1; D may be TRBD2 (5 bases). Trimming took 1 base from V and 8 from J, leaving 18 bases between them. Germline V lookup: CDR1 SGHAT, CDR2 FQNNGV. The CDR3 is 16 amino acids. This chain's CDR3 is CASSLVIKASTDEQFF. The CDR3 nucleotides read TGTGCCAGCAGCTTAGTAATAAAGGCTAGCACGGATGAGCAGTTCTTC. Together with reference TRBV11-2 and TRBJ2-1, the CDR3 gives the full variable domain: EAGVAQSPRYKIIEKRQSVAFWCNPISGHATLYWYQQILGQGPKLLIQFQNNGVVDDSQLPKDRFSAERLKGVDSTLKIQPAKLEDSAVYLCASSLVIKASTDEQFFGPGTRLTVL.

This sequence joins TRBV4-3 and TRBJ1-2; 10 bases match TRBD1. The germline V gene encodes CDR1 LGHNA and CDR2 YSLEER. J lost 4 bases, V lost 4 bases, and 6 bases had no gene match. This CDR3 region has 15 residues. CDR3 DNA: TGCGCCAGCAGCCCCCGGGACAGGGGACCCTATGGCTACACCTTC. It codes for CASSPRDRGPYGYTF.

CDR3 residues: CASSPPQGGHSPLHF. The CDR3 DNA sequence: TGTGCCAGCAGTCCACCACAGGGGGGCCATTCACCCCTCCACTTT. V and J are TRBV28 and TRBJ1-6, with 8 bases fitting TRBD1. The germline CDR1 and CDR2 sequences are MDHEN and SYDVKM. V was clipped by 5 bases and J by 8 bases; unmatched bases: 8. The CDR3 runs to 15 residues.

The chain combines TRBV9 with TRBJ1-1; D is ambiguous. V lost 4 bases and J lost 0, with 7 bases in between. The V gene's germline CDR1 is SGDLS and CDR2 YYNGEE. The CDR3 loop spans 13 amino acids. DNA of the CDR3: TGTGCCAGCAGCTTGACGGTGAACACTGAAGCTTTCTTT. It specifies CASSLTVNTEAFF.

The table lists this clone with a count of one. The V call is TRBV4-1, the J call TRBJ2-7; 7 bases map to TRBD1. Germline V gene sequence: CDR1 MGHRA, CDR2 YSYEKL. The V and J ends lost 4 bases and 1 base, in that order; junction bases with no gene match: 4. The CDR3 has 14 residues. In DNA form, the CDR3 reads TGCGCCAGCAGCCTCGCGACAGGGTCCTACGAGCAGTACTTC. This gives the protein CASSLATGSYEQYF.

The V gene is TRBV4-1, the J gene TRBJ2-5; D might be TRBD1 (6 bases). From germline, CDR1 is MGHRA and CDR2 YSYEKL. The V gene lost 4 bases and the J gene lost 5 bases, with 14 bases spanning the gap. The CDR3 spans 14 residues. The CDR3 bases are TGCGCCAGCAGCCGCGAGGGGCAGGGGGAGACCCAGTACTTC. Protein sequence: CASSREGQGETQYF.

In nucleotides, the CDR3 is TGTGCCAGCAGTGGCCCCGGGACCTACAATGAGCAGTTCTTC. It translates to CASSGPGTYNEQFF. The chain is built from TRBV25-1 and TRBJ2-1; a possible D gene is TRBD2 (5 bases). CDR1 MGHDK and CDR2 SYGVNS come from the germline V gene. Trimming shortened V by 4 bases and J by 2 bases, and 9 bases separated the two germline ends. The CDR3 has 14 residues.

The chain links TRBV5-1 to TRBJ2-2; TRBD1 agrees at 7 bases. From germline, CDR1 is SGHRS and CDR2 YFSETQ. CDR3 length equals 16 residues. V lost 2 bases to trimming and J lost 1 base; unmatched junction nucleotides: 5. CDR3 in amino acids: CASSFGTAVNTGELFF. The CDR3 nucleotides read TGCGCCAGCAGCTTCGGGACAGCGGTGAACACCGGGGAGCTGTTTTTT.

With regard to this clone: Other DNA sequences from this sample encode an identical CDR3 as well. The rearrangement uses TRBV4-1 and TRBJ2-5, with D perhaps TRBD1 (5 bases). The V gene's germline CDR1 is MGHRA and CDR2 YSYEKL. This CDR3 is 16 amino acids long. Trimming pared 0 bases from V and 5 bases from J, leaving 16 bases between. CDR3 coding DNA: TGCGCCAGCAGCCAAGATCCAGGGCAGGGTGGGGAGACCCAGTACTTC. The encoded protein is CASSQDPGQGGETQYF.

This chain joins TRBV7-2 and TRBJ2-1, with 11 bases fitting TRBD2. Germline V gene sequence: CDR1 SGHTA, CDR2 FQGNSA. With V trimmed by 0 bases and J by 1 base, 2 bases remained unmatched. There are 17 residues in the CDR3. The CDR3 reads CASSLAASGRSYNEQFF. CDR3 sequence (DNA): TGTGCCAGCAGCTTAGCGGCTAGCGGGAGGTCCTACAATGAGCAGTTCTTC.

J is TRBJ1-1 and V is TRBV30; D may be TRBD1 (5 bases). The germline CDR1 and CDR2 sequences are GTSNPN and SVGIG (reference sequence). The V gene lost 4 bases and the J gene lost 3 bases, with 12 bases spanning the gap. The CDR3 length is 13 residues. For the CDR3, the DNA is TGTGCCTGGACTTCCCGGGGCGACACTGAAGCTTTCTTT. Protein sequence: CAWTSRGDTEAFF.

Points on this clone: The identical CDR3 is also encoded by other nucleotide sequences in the sample. This chain connects TRBV28 to TRBJ1-5; no clear D. The V end was cut by 8 bases, the J end by 1 base, with 3 bases between. Germline loops: CDR1 MDHEN, CDR2 SYDVKM. This CDR3 contains 11 residues. The CDR3 protein is CASRSNQPQHF. The CDR3 region has the DNA TGTGCCAGCCGGAGCAATCAGCCCCAGCATTTT.

The chain employs TRBV2 and TRBJ1-4; 8 bases agree with TRBD1. V trimming: 6 bases; J trimming: 6 bases; junction bases outside the gene matches: 6. The CDR3 sequence is 14 residues long. The V gene's germline CDR1 is SNHLY and CDR2 FYNNEI. CDR3 DNA: TGTGCCAGCAGGATGACAGGGGTGGATGAAAAACTGTTTTTT. It codes for CASRMTGVDEKLFF.

The chain carries TRBV19 and TRBJ2-7, with 12 bases identical to TRBD1. The ends lost 6 bases at V and 3 bases at J; junction bases unmatched: 6. The CDR3 contains 15 residues. Germline V gene data show CDR1 as LNHDA and CDR2 as SQIVND (reference sequence). DNA of the CDR3: TGTGCCAGTAGCTCCGGGACAGGGGGCTACTACGAGCAGTACTTC. Its translation is CASSSGTGGYYEQYF.

The chain links TRBV4-3 to TRBJ2-2; D uncertain. V was cut by 7 bases and J by 7 bases, with 16 bases left in between. The CDR3 extends over 14 amino acids. Germline V CDR1 and CDR2: LGHNA, YSLEER. CDR3 DNA: TGCGCCAGCACCCCAAGGGTTTCTGGCGGGGAGCTGTTTTTT. Its translation: CASTPRVSGGELFF.

The chain carries TRBV6-5 and TRBJ1-1; 7 bases map to TRBD1. CDR1 and CDR2 (germline): MNHEY, SVGAGI. The CDR3 sequence is 15 residues long. Trimming removed 4 bases from V and 3 bases from J; junction bases left unmatched: 8. The CDR3 nucleotides are TGTGCCAGCAGTTCTACAGGGGTTCTGCACACTGAAGCTTTCTTT. This gives the protein CASSSTGVLHTEAFF.

The rearrangement uses TRBV4-3 and TRBJ2-7; D is perhaps TRBD1 or TRBD2 (6 bases each). Trimming left V 4 bases short and J 7 bases short, with 20 bases between. Germline V gene data show CDR1 as LGHNA and CDR2 as YSLEER. The CDR3 sequence is 15 residues long. The CDR3 DNA reads as TGCGCCAGCAGCCGTTTGGGGGCGGGACACGGTGAGCAGTACTTC. This translates into CASSRLGAGHGEQYF.

Note on this clone: This specimen includes other DNA sequences encoding the same CDR3. The gene calls are TRBV6-5 and TRBJ2-3; 9 positions agree with TRBD2. Germline V CDR1 and CDR2: MNHEY, SVGAGI. CDR3 length: 16 amino acids. Trimming took 4 bases from V and 0 from J; bases not matched to a gene: 5. The CDR3 protein is CASSSPSGTSTDTQYF. CDR3 DNA sequence: TGTGCCAGCAGTTCTCCTAGCGGGACTAGCACAGATACGCAGTATTTT.

The rearrangement joins TRBV7-9 to TRBJ1-4; the D gene is possibly TRBD1 (6 bases). The V and J ends lost 5 bases and 4 bases respectively, with 20 bases between them. Germline CDR1 is SEHNR and CDR2 is FQNEAQ (reference sequence). This CDR3 region has 17 residues. The CDR3 loop is CASSLLPVGGLNEKLFF. The CDR3, as DNA: TGTGCCAGCAGCCTCTTGCCGGTAGGGGGTCTTAATGAAAAACTGTTTTTT.

In its sample, this clone was seen once. This sequence joins TRBV28 and TRBJ1-1; possible D gene TRBD1, 6 bases. This CDR3 spans 16 amino acids. Trimming pared 5 bases from V and 1 base from J, leaving 17 bases between. The germline V gene has CDR1 MDHEN and CDR2 SYDVKM. The CDR3 region is CASSPIGGPRNTEAFF. Here the CDR3 DNA reads TGTGCCAGCAGTCCTATCGGGGGGCCGCGGAACACTGAAGCTTTCTTT.

The CDR3 is CASSPRSSGFPYEQYF. Here the CDR3 DNA reads TGTGCCAGCAGTCCCCGGAGTAGCGGGTTCCCCTACGAGCAGTACTTC. This sequence joins TRBV27 and TRBJ2-7, with 7 positions matching TRBD2. The CDR3 has 16 amino acids. V lost 5 bases, J lost 2 bases, and 12 bases stayed unmatched. Germline CDR1 and CDR2: MNHEY and SMNVEV (reference sequence).